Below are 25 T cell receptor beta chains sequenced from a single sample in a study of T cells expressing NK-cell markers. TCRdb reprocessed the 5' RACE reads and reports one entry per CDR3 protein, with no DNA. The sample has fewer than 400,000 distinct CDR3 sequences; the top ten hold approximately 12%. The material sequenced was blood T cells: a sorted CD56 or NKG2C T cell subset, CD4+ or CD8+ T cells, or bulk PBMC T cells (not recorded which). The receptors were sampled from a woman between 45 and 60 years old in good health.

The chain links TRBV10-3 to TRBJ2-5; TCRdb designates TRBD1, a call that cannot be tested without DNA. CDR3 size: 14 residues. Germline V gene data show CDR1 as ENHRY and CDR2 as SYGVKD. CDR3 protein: CAISTVKRGETQYF.

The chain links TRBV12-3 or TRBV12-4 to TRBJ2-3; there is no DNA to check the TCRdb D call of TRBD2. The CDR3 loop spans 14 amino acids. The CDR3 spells CASSGTSSGDTQYF.

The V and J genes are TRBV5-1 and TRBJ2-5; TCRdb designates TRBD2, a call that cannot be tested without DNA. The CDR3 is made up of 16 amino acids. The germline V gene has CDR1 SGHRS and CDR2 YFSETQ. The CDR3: CASSLEPTSPQETQYF.

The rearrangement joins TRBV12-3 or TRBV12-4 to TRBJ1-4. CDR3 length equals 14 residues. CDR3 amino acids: CASSRSRTNEKLFF.

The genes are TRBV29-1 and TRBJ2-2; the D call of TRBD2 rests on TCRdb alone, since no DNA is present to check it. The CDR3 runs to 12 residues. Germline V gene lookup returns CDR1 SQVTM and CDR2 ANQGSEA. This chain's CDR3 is CSVGPAAGELFF.

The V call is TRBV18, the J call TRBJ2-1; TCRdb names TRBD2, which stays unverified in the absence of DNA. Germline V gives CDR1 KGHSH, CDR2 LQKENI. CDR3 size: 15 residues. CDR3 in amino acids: CASSPGLAGVSEQFF.

The CDR3: CASSTSGVAGANVLTF. The chain carries TRBV7-6 and TRBJ2-6; lacking DNA, the TRBD2 call made by TCRdb goes unchecked. Germline V gene sequence: CDR1 SGHVS, CDR2 FNYEAQ. CDR3 length: 16 residues.

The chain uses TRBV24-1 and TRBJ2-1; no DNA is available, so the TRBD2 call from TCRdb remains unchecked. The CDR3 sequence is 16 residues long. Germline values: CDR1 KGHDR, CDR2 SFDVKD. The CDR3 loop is CATSEFREGLRNEQFF.

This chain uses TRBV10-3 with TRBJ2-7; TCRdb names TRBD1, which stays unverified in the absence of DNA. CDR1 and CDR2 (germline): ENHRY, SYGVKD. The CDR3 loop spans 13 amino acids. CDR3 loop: CAISENRGQEQYF.

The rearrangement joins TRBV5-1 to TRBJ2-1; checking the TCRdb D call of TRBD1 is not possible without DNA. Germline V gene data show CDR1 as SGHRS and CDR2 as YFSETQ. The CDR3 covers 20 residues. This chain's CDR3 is CASSFRSPGQAISSYNEQFF.

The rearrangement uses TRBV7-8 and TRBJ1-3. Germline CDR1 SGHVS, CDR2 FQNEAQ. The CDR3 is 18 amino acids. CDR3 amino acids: CASSLGRAPVNSGNTIYF.

This CDR3 is CSAKSQGVHEQFF. This chain uses TRBV20-1 with TRBJ2-1; the D call of TRBD1 rests on TCRdb alone, since no DNA is present to check it. This CDR3 has 13 amino acids. Germline V lookup: CDR1 DFQATT, CDR2 SNEGSKA (reference sequence).

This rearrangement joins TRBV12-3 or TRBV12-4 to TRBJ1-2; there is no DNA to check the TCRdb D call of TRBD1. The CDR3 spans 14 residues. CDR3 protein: CASTATPTNYGYTF.

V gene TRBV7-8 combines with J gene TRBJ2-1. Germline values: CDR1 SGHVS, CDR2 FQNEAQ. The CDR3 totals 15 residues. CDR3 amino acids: CASSLVRSGIEEQFF.

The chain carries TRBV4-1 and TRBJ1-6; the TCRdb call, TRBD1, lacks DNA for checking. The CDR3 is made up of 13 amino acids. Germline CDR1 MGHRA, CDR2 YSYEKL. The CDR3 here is CASKRQGAAPLHF.

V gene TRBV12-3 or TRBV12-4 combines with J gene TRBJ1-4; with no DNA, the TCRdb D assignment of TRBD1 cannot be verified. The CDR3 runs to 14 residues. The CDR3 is CASSSRDTRIKLFF.

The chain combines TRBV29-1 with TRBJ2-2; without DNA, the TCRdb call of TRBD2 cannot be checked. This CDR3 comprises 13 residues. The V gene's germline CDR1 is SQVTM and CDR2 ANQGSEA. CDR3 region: CSVGTSLSGELFF.

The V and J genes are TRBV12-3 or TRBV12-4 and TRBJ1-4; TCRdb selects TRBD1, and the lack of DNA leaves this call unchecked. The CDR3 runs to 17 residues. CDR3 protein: CASSPRQGWATNEKLFF.

CDR3 loop: CASSEPGRIAKNIQYF. V is TRBV6-1 and J is TRBJ2-4; TCRdb's D call of TRBD1 is untestable without DNA. The germline CDR1 and CDR2 sequences are MNHNS and SASEGT. The CDR3 has 16 residues.

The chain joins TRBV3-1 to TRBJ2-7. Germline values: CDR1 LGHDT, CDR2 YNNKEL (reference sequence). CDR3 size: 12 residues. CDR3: CASSQASREQYF.

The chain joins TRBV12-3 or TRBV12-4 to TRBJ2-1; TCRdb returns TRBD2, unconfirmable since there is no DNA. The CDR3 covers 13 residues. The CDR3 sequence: CASSETRLDEQFF.

The chain's CDR3 is CASTNGGGLTEAFF. This chain uses TRBV5-6 with TRBJ1-1; TCRdb outputs TRBD1, but without DNA this stays unchecked. Per germline, CDR1 SGHDT and CDR2 YYEEEE. CDR3 length: 14 residues.

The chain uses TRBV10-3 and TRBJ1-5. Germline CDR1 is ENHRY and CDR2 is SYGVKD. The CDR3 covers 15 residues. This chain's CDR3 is CAISGDLNSNQPQHF.

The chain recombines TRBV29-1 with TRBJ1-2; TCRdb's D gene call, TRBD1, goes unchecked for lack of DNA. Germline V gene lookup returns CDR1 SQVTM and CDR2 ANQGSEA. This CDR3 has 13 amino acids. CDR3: CSVEHRGGYGYTF.

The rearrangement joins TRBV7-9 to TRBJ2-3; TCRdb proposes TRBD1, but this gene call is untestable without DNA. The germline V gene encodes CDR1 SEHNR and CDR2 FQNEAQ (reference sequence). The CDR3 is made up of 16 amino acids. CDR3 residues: CASSFMTGKIEDTQYF.